This T cell receptor beta chain was sequenced during a study of blood T cell repertoires in COVID-19. Study in general: There were acute and convalescent COVID-19 samples, and they came from the United States, Italy and Spain. Sample material is recorded as cDNA or gDNA derived from T cells, B-cell-depleted T cells, or PBMCs.

Methods used by the authors: Reference gene primer amplification gave estimated nucleated cell counts. TCRdb keeps only in-frame clones here, not all; method: immunoSEQ multiplex PCR. That table furnishes V, J and clone size, whereas the DNA furnished D and trimming. Of about 190,000 clones listed, roughly 80% are singletons. Trimming cost V 4 bases and J 3 bases; bases outside gene matches: 3. CDR1 and CDR2 from the germline V gene are LNHDA and SQIVND (reference sequence). This CDR3 is 14 amino acids long. Sequencing used peripheral blood. This clonotype originated in a man in his fifties or sixties who had recovered from COVID-19. The chain uses TRBV19 and TRBJ2-3; the match to TRBD2 covers 8 bases. CDR3 bases: TGTGCCAGTAGTAGTAGCGGGAATACAGATACGCAGTATTTT. Translating it yields CASSSSGNTDTQYF.